These 21 T cell receptor beta chains share one sample of origin, sequenced in a study of shared clonotypes between healthy human individuals. TCRdb keeps only in-frame clones here, not all; method: immunoSEQ multiplex PCR. This sample yields about 490,000 clones, of which 81% are seen a single time; roughly 13% belongs to the top ten. The sample comprised PBMCs. These receptors came from a woman aged 40 to 50 in good health. Some clones in this sample may be carry-over from other donors' samples.

This clone has just one count. V usage is TRBV30 and J usage is TRBJ1-4; D gene ambiguous. V lost 2 bases and J lost 5, with 9 bases in between. From germline, CDR1 is GTSNPN and CDR2 SVGIG (reference sequence). CDR3 length equals 13 residues. The CDR3 loop is CAWSPDGNEKLFF. CDR3 nucleotides: TGTGCCTGGAGTCCGGACGGGAATGAAAAACTGTTTTTT.

Points on this clone: A far larger clone is one base from this, pointing to a likely read error. This chain uses TRBV5-1 with TRBJ2-5; no clear D. The CDR3 has 11 amino acids. Germline V CDR1 and CDR2: SGHRS, YFSETQ. The CDR3 coding sequence is TGCGCCAGCGGCTTCCAAGAGACCCAGTACTTC. Encoded protein: CASGFQETQYF. Using reference TRBV5-1 and TRBJ2-5 for the parts outside the CDR3, the full variable domain is KAGVTQTPRYLIKTRGQQVTLSCSPISGHRSVSWYQQTPGQGLQFLFEYFSETQRNKGNFPGRFSGRQFSNSRSEMNVSTLELGDSALYLCASGFQETQYFGPGTRLLVL.

The chain recombines TRBV18 with TRBJ2-7, with 8 bases lining up with TRBD1. J was trimmed by 6 bases and V by 5 bases; bases with no gene match: 3. Germline values: CDR1 KGHSH, CDR2 LQKENI. The CDR3 is 12 amino acids. The CDR3, as DNA: TGTGCCAGCTCAGACACAGGGGGCGAGCAGTACTTC. Amino acid sequence: CASSDTGGEQYF.

J is TRBJ2-2 and V is TRBV5-1; 9 bases are a match to TRBD2. The junction had 6 bases not matched to a gene; V was cut back by 3 bases and J by 6 bases. Germline loops: CDR1 SGHRS, CDR2 YFSETQ. The CDR3 runs to 15 residues. This CDR3 reads CASSYSGTSPGELFF. CDR3 DNA: TGCGCCAGCAGCTACTCCGGGACTAGCCCCGGGGAGCTGTTTTTT.

As to this clone: A single base is all that separates this from a far larger clone, so a read error is likely. At the DNA level, this CDR3 is encoded by other sequences in the same sample as well. J is TRBJ1-2 and V is TRBV19; 7 nucleotides line up with TRBD1. The CDR3 covers 13 residues. Germline V gene lookup returns CDR1 LNHDA and CDR2 SQIVND (reference sequence). The CDR3 DNA follows: TGCGCCAGTAGTCGACAGGGCACCTATGGCTACACCTTC. Protein: CASSRQGTYGYTF.

V and J are TRBV19 and TRBJ1-5; D is unresolved. The germline V gene has CDR1 LNHDA and CDR2 SQIVND (reference sequence). V gave up 3 bases and J gave up 1 base, with 7 bases separating them. The CDR3 contains 14 residues. In nucleotides, the CDR3 is TGTGCCAGTAGTATTTGGTCAAGCAATCAGCCCCAGCATTTT. It is translated as CASSIWSSNQPQHF.

There are a few counts of this clone. V and J are TRBV6-6 and TRBJ2-5, with 7 bases lining up with TRBD1. The CDR3 runs 12 residues. Germline CDR1 MNHNY, CDR2 SVGAGI (reference sequence). The ends lost 8 bases at V and 5 bases at J; junction bases unmatched: 5. CDR3 coding DNA: TGTGCCAGCCGACAGGGTTTGGAGACCCAGTACTTC. Its translation: CASRQGLETQYF.

In regard to this clone: A much larger clone differs from this one at a single base, so this may be a read error. The same CDR3 is also encoded by other DNA sequences in this sample. The V call is TRBV6-1, the J call TRBJ2-1; 8 positions agree with TRBD1. Per the germline V gene, CDR1 is MNHNS and CDR2 is SASEGT. The CDR3 runs to 15 residues. The CDR3: CASTMDRALYNEQFF. CDR3 nucleotide sequence: TGCGCCAGCACGATGGACAGGGCCTTATACAATGAGCAGTTCTTC.

The rearrangement links TRBV6-5 to TRBJ1-5; D possibly corresponds to TRBD1 (6 bases). CDR1 and CDR2 from the germline V gene are MNHEY and SVGAGI. Trimming cost V 6 bases and J 2 bases, with 11 bases left between them. The CDR3 is made up of 14 amino acids. The CDR3 coding sequence is TGTGCCAGCAGGGCGGCAGGGGGCAATCAGCCCCAGCATTTT. Amino acid sequence: CASRAAGGNQPQHF.

The chain has TRBV1 and TRBJ1-5. TRBV1 represents a pseudogene. The length of the CDR3 is 15 residues. In nucleotides, the CDR3 is TGCACCAGCAGCTCCCTCCCGGTCACCGGGAAGCCCCAGCATTTT. It yields the protein CTSSSLPVTGKPQHF.

Notes on this clone: A far more abundant clone sits one base away, making this likely a read error. The same CDR3 arises from other DNA sequences in this sample as well. The chain uses TRBV19 and TRBJ1-1, with TRBD1 as a possible D gene (5 bases). Germline V CDR1 and CDR2: LNHDA, SQIVND (reference sequence). The ends were cut back, 10 bases at V and 4 bases at J, with 16 bases in the middle. This CDR3 region has 13 residues. CDR3 sequence reads: CATTDRGVTEAFF. The CDR3 DNA sequence: TGTGCCACTACAGACAGAGGTGTCACTGAAGCTTTCTTT.

To note about this clone: Since a far larger clone is one base different, this is likely a read error. The chain combines TRBV7-9 with TRBJ2-3; tentative D call: TRBD2 (5 bases). The CDR3 runs 14 residues. Looked up from germline, CDR1 is SEHNR and CDR2 is FQNEAQ (reference sequence). The CDR3 DNA reads as TGTGTCAGCAGCTCTAGCTTTAGCACAGATACGCAGTATTTT. Its protein product is CVSSSSFSTDTQYF.

This clone appeared many times. The DNA for the CDR3 is TGTGCCAGCAGCTTAGAGGGGGCGCGTCATGGCTACACCTTC. Translating gives CASSLEGARHGYTF. The V and J genes are TRBV7-2 and TRBJ1-2; 7 bases line up with TRBD1. Germline CDR1 and CDR2: SGHTA and FQGNSA. After removal of 1 base from V and 6 bases from J, the junction contained 5 bases not matched to a gene. The length of the CDR3 is 14 residues.

V gene TRBV11-2 combines with J gene TRBJ2-5; TRBD2 might be the D (6 bases). Trimming removed 5 bases from V and 5 bases from J, with 18 bases in between. CDR3 length equals 15 residues. The germline V gene encodes CDR1 SGHAT and CDR2 FQNNGV. The CDR3 sequence is CASSPRGRPGETQYF. Here the CDR3 DNA reads TGTGCCAGCAGCCCCCGGGGGAGGCCCGGGGAGACCCAGTACTTC. The full variable domain, rest sourced from reference TRBV11-2 and TRBJ2-5, is EAGVAQSPRYKIIEKRQSVAFWCNPISGHATLYWYQQILGQGPKLLIQFQNNGVVDDSQLPKDRFSAERLKGVDSTLKIQPAKLEDSAVYLCASSPRGRPGETQYFGPGTRLLVL.

This clone was seen only a few times. V is TRBV30 and J is TRBJ2-7, with D tentatively TRBD1 or TRBD2 (5 bases each). V gave up 0 bases and J gave up 5 bases, with 11 bases separating them. CDR1 and CDR2 (germline): GTSNPN, SVGIG (reference sequence). This CDR3 has 13 residues. The CDR3 protein is CAWSVGGGNEQYF. For the CDR3, the DNA is TGTGCCTGGAGTGTTGGGGGTGGGAACGAGCAGTACTTC.

V usage is TRBV2 and J usage is TRBJ2-5; D uncertain. V was shortened by 4 bases and J by 4 bases, with 10 bases between the two germline ends. Germline V gives CDR1 SNHLY, CDR2 FYNNEI. The CDR3 consists of 13 residues. The CDR3 reads CASSGPFGETQYF. The CDR3 DNA reads as TGTGCCAGCAGTGGGCCTTTCGGAGAGACCCAGTACTTC.

This chain links TRBV28 with TRBJ1-1; D call uncertain. Trimming pared 2 bases from V and 5 bases from J, leaving 24 bases between. The CDR3 has 18 residues. Germline V gene data show CDR1 as MDHEN and CDR2 as SYDVKM. The CDR3 bases are TGTGCCAGCAGTTTAATGTCTAGGGCAGGAGTAGAATGGACTGAAGCTTTCTTT. Translating gives CASSLMSRAGVEWTEAFF.

The rearrangement links TRBV28 to TRBJ2-1, with TRBD1 matching 8 bases. Trimming took 3 bases from V and 4 from J; bases not matched to a gene: 5. CDR1 is MDHEN, CDR2 SYDVKM, per germline. CDR3 length: 15 amino acids. The CDR3 spells CASSLTGTGYNEQFF. CDR3 DNA sequence: TGTGCCAGCAGTTTGACCGGGACAGGTTACAATGAGCAGTTCTTC.

The chain combines TRBV4-1 with TRBJ2-2, with TRBD2 identical over 10 bases. Trimming cost V 6 bases and J 1 base; bases outside gene matches: 5. The germline CDR1 and CDR2 sequences are MGHRA and YSYEKL. This CDR3 is 16 amino acids long. CDR3 protein: CASRGIAGGNTGELFF. Written as DNA, the CDR3 is TGCGCCAGCAGGGGAATAGCGGGAGGGAACACCGGGGAGCTGTTTTTT.

Details on this clone: This is likely an artifact of a read error, given a far larger clone one base away. This CDR3 is also generated by other DNA sequences in the sample. The V call is TRBV18, the J call TRBJ2-6, with 8 bases identical to TRBD1. The CDR3 totals 18 residues. Germline assignment: CDR1 KGHSH and CDR2 LQKENI. With V trimmed by 2 bases and J by 0 bases, 6 bases remained unmatched. CDR3 bases: TGTGCCAGCTCACCATGGACAGGGCGTATCTCTGGGGCCAACGTCCTGACTTTC. It encodes CASSPWTGRISGANVLTF.

The chain combines TRBV19 with TRBJ1-5; D is undetermined. This CDR3 comprises 12 residues. Germline CDR1 LNHDA, CDR2 SQIVND (reference sequence). V was clipped by 6 bases and J by 2 bases, with 5 bases between them. DNA for the CDR3: TGTGCCAGTAGGAGGGGCAATCAGCCCCAGCATTTT. Translating gives CASRRGNQPQHF.